Described below is a single T cell receptor beta chain sequence and its context. The antigen it binds to is not known. Per-nucleotide qualities are absent, and no much larger clonotype sits a single base away. This sample is drawn from a study of cytomegalovirus exposure and HLA in healthy donors (dated by TCRdb to about 2017). As for the study more broadly: According to a later analysis, the 120 validation repertoires were produced on the same platform as the 666 repertoires of the first cohort. To predict cytomegalovirus infection status, the study brought together high-throughput TCR immunosequencing, statistical association of individual TCRs with disease status, and machine learning. Along with the approximately 600-subject first cohort, a separate validation cohort of over a hundred different subjects was used. The study was designed to test whether signatures of past pathogen exposure could be identified by cataloging public T cell receptors.

The germline V gene (reference sequence) supplies CDR1 SGHNT and CDR2 YYREEE. Trimming removed 4 bases from V and 3 bases from J, leaving 16 bases between the germline ends. The CDR3 has 15 amino acids, counting the end cysteine and phenylalanine. Only the CDR3 DNA is retained, 45 bases long and in frame from the first base. Library creation used the immunoSEQ multiplex PCR assay. On the study's bioinformatics: A statistical classification framework was built to diagnose cytomegalovirus status from the catalog of TCR beta chain sequences. Imported from immuneACCESS, the table was reduced by TCRdb to in-frame sequences with V and J called. These copies leave out some clones; in studies compared against another copy, an unresolved V gene accounts for under half, and the cause of the remainder is not known. V and J calls plus clone size are reproduced from that table; the DNA served to infer D and trimming. Counted in this sample were roughly 200,000 clones; about 81% of them appeared once. Clones ranked in the top ten supply around 1.2% of the sample.

Donors formed part of the validation cohort, which comprised over a hundred subjects and was distinct from the first cohort of 670 or so subjects. What the research found in general, with its limitations: Of the cluster scores, about 94% were above 0 in a later analysis, which found that TCRs clustered in the first cohort also tended to co-occur in the 120 or so validation repertoires. Most TCR sequences were observed very rarely across donors, whereas some public TCRs were present in many individuals. In vitro tests confirmed that three of the cytomegalovirus-associated TCR beta chains recognize cytomegalovirus antigens. In both the original and validation cohorts, the classifier was reported to diagnose cytomegalovirus status with high specificity and sensitivity. According to the authors, the approach could potentially be generalized to other disease states and immunological phenotypes. A later analysis had no HLA typing for the validation cohort, so co-occurrence there was scored across all 120 or so repertoires. In the study, roughly 160 TCR beta chains were listed as associated with cytomegalovirus.

The TCR sequence derives from a woman aged 30 to 39 in good health and CMV-seronegative. Sequences were obtained from PBMCs. This sequence uses TRBV5-4 and TRBJ2-5, with a weak D call of TRBD1 (6 bases match). The nucleotide sequence is given as TGTGCCAGCAGCGTCCGGGGTAGGGGGAAAGAGACCCAGTACTTC. This is translated as CASSVRGRGKETQYF.